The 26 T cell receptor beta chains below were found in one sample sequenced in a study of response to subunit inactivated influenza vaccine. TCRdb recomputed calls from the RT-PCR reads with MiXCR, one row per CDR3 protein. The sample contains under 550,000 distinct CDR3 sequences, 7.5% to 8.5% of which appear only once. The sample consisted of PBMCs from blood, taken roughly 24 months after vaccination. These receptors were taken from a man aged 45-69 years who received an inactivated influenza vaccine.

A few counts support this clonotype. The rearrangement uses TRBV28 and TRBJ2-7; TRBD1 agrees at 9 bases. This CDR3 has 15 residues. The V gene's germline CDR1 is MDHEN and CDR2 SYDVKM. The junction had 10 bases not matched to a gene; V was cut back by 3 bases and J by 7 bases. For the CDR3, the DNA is TGTGCCAGCAGTTTTTGGGGGACAGGGAATGTTGAGCAGTACTTC. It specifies CASSFWGTGNVEQYF. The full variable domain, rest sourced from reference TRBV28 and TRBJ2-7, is DVKVTQSSRYLVKRTGEKVFLECVQDMDHENMFWYRQDPGLGLRLIYFSYDVKMKEKGDIPEGYSVSREKKERFSLILESASTNQTSMYLCASSFWGTGNVEQYFGPGTRLTVT.

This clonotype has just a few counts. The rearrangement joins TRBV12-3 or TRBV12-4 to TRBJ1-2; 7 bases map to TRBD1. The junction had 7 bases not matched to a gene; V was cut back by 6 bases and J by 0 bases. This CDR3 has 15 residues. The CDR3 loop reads CASSSITGANYGYTF. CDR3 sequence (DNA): TGTGCCAGCAGCTCTATTACAGGGGCTAACTATGGCTACACCTTC.

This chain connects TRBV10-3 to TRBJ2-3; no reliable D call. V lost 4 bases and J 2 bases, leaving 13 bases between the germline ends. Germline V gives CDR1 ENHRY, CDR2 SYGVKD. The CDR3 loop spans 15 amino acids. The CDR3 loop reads CAISGERQFTDTQYF. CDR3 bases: TGTGCCATCAGTGGGGAACGGCAATTCACAGATACGCAGTATTTT.

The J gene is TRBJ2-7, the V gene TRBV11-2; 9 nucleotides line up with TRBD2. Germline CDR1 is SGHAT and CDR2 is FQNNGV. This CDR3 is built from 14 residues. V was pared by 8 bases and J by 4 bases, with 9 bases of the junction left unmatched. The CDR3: CASLSASGEYEQYF. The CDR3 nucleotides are TGTGCCAGCTTGTCGGCTAGCGGGGAGTACGAGCAGTACTTC.

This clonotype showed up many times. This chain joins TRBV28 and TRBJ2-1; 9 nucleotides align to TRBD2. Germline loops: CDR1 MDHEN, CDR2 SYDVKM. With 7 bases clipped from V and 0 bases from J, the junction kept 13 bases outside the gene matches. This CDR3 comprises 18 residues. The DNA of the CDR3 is TGTGCCAGCAAAAGTACCCTAGCGGGATATGGCTCCTACAATGAGCAGTTCTTC. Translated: CASKSTLAGYGSYNEQFF.

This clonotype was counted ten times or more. CDR3 sequence: CASSLSSSGVYEQYF. Here the CDR3 DNA reads TGTGCCAGCAGTTTATCCTCTAGCGGGGTATACGAGCAGTACTTC. The chain has TRBV12-3 or TRBV12-4 and TRBJ2-7; 9 positions match TRBD2. This CDR3 spans 15 amino acids. After removal of 2 bases from V and 4 bases from J, the junction contained 6 bases not matched to a gene.

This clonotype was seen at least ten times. For the CDR3, the DNA is TGTGCCACCAGTGGGAAAAACTCCTACGAGCAGTACTTC. Protein product: CATSGKNSYEQYF. The genes are TRBV15 and TRBJ2-7; D is ambiguous. Germline V gene data show CDR1 as LNHNV and CDR2 as YYDKDF (reference sequence). This CDR3 comprises 13 residues. Deletions cut 6 bases from V and 0 bases from J, with 9 bases between.

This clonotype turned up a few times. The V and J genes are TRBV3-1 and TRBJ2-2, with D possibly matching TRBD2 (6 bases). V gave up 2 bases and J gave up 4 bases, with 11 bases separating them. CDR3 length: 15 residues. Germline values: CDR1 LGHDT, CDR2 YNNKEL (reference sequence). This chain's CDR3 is CASSQRRGRTGELFF. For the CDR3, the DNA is TGTGCCAGCAGCCAAAGGAGGGGCCGCACCGGGGAGCTGTTTTTT.

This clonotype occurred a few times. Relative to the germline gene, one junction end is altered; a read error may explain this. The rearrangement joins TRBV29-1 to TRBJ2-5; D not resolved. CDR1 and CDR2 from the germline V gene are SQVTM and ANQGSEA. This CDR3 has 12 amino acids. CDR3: CSVDTRQETQHF. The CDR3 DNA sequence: TGCAGCGTTGACACAAGACAAGAGACCCAGCACTTC.

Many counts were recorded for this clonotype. The CDR3 is CSVGGTSGRADTQYF. The CDR3 DNA follows: TGCAGCGTTGGCGGGACTAGCGGGAGAGCAGATACGCAGTATTTT. The chain joins TRBV29-1 to TRBJ2-3; TRBD2 matches 14 bases. This CDR3 region has 15 residues. J was trimmed by 4 bases and V by 4 bases; bases with no gene match: 4. Looked up from germline, CDR1 is SQVTM and CDR2 is ANQGSEA.

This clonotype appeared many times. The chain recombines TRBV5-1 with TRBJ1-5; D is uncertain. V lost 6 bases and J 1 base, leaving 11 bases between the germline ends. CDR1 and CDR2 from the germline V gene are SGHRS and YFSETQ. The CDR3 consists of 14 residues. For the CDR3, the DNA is TGCGCCAGCATGGTCCATCGGAGCAATCAGCCCCAGCATTTT. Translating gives CASMVHRSNQPQHF.

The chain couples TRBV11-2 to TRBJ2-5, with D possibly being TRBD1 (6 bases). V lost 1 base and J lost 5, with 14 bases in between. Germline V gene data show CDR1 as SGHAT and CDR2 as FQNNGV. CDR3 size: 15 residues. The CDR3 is CASSLADSSHETQYF. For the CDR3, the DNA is TGTGCCAGCAGCTTAGCGGACAGCAGTCATGAGACCCAGTACTTC.

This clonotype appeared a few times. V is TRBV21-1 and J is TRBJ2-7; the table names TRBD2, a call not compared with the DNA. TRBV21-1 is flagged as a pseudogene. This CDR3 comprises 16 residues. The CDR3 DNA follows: TGTGCCAGCAGTTCTCCGGCCCAGCGGGAGAGGTACGAGCAGTACTTC. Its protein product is CASSSPAQRERYEQYF.

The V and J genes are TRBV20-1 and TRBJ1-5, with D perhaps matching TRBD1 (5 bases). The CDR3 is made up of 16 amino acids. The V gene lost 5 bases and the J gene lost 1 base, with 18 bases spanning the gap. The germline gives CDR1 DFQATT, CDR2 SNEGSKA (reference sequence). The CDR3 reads CSASSGLRGSNQPQHF. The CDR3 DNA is TGCAGTGCTTCCTCTGGACTCCGGGGGAGCAATCAGCCCCAGCATTTT.

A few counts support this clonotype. The chain's CDR3 is CASQKAGGFYNEQFF. CDR3 nucleotides: TGTGCCAGTCAGAAAGCGGGGGGGTTCTACAATGAGCAGTTCTTC. V gene TRBV4-2 combines with J gene TRBJ2-1; 10 bases agree with TRBD2. After removal of 9 bases from V and 3 bases from J, the junction contained 8 bases not matched to a gene. The CDR3 covers 15 residues. In germline, CDR1 is LGHNA, CDR2 YNFKEQ.

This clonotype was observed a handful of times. CDR3 loop: CASSRRNTGTETGGYTF. Written as DNA, the CDR3 is TGTGCCAGCTCACGTCGGAATACCGGGACGGAAACGGGCGGCTACACCTTC. The chain recombines TRBV18 with TRBJ1-2; possibly TRBD1 for D (5 bases). V gave up 4 bases and J gave up 8 bases, with 26 bases separating them. Germline CDR1 reads KGHSH; CDR2 reads LQKENI. CDR3 size: 17 residues.

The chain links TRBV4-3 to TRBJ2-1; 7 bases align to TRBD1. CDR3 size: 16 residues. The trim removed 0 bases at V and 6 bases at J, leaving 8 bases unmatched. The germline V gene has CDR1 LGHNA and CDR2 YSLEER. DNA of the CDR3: TGCGCCAGCAGCCAAGATTTAGGGACAGTGCTCAATGAGCAGTTCTTC. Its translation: CASSQDLGTVLNEQFF.

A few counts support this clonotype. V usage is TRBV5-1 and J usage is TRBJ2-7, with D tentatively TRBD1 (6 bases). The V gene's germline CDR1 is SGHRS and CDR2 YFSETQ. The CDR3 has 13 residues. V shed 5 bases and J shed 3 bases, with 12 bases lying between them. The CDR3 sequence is CASSEDRYYEQYF. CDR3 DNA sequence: TGCGCCAGCAGTGAAGACAGGTACTACGAGCAGTACTTC.

The CDR3, as DNA: TGTGCCAGCAGCTTGGAAAGCGGGGGGTATGGCAATGAGCAGTTCTTC. Translating gives CASSLESGGYGNEQFF. V is TRBV5-6 and J is TRBJ2-1; 9 positions agree with TRBD2. The J segment lost 6 bases and the V segment lost 0 bases, leaving 7 bases of the junction unmatched. The CDR3 extends over 16 amino acids. Germline CDR1 reads SGHDT; CDR2 reads YYEEEE.

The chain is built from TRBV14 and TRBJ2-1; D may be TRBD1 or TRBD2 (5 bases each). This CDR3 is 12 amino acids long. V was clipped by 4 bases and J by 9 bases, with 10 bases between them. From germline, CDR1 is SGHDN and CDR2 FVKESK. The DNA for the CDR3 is TGTGCCAGCAGCCCCCCGGGGCCTGAGCAGTTCTTC. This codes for CASSPPGPEQFF.

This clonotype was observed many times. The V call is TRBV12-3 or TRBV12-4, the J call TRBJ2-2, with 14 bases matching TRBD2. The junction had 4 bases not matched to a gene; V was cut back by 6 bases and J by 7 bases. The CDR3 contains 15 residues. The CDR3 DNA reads TGTGCCAGCAGGACTAGCGGGGGGGCCGACGGGGAGCTGTTTTTT. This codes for CASRTSGGADGELFF.

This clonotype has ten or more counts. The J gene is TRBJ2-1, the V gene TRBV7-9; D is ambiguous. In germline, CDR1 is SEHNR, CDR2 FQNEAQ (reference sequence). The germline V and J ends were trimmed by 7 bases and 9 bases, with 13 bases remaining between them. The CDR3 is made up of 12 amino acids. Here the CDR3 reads CASTPGRAEQFF. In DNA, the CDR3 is TGTGCCAGCACCCCCGGTAGGGCTGAGCAGTTCTTC.

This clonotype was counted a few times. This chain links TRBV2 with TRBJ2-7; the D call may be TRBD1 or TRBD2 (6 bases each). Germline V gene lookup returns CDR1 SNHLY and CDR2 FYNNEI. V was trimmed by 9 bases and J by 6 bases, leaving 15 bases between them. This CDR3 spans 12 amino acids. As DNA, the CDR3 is TGTGCCAGTGGGACTTGGGGGCGCGAGCAGTACTTC. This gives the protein CASGTWGREQYF.

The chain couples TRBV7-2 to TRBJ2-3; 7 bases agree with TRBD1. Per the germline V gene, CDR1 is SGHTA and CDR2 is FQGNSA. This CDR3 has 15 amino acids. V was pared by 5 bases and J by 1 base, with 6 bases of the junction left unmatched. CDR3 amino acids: CASSKQGTGTDTQYF. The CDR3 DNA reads TGTGCCAGCAGCAAACAGGGGACAGGCACAGATACGCAGTATTTT.

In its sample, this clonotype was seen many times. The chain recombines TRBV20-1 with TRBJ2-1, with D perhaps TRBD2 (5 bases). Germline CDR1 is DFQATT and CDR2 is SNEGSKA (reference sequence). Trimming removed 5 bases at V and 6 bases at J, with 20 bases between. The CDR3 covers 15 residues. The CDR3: CSALSGRGRSNEQFF. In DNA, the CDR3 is TGCAGTGCTCTGAGTGGGAGAGGGAGATCCAATGAGCAGTTCTTC.

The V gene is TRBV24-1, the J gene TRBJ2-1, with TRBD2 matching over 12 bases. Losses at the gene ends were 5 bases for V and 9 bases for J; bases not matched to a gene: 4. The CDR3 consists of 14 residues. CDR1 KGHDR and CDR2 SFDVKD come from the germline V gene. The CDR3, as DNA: TGTGCCACCAGTGCTAGCGGGAGGGCCGGTGAGCAGTTCTTC. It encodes CATSASGRAGEQFF.